What follows are 32 T cell receptor beta chains derived from one specimen sequenced in a study of cytomegalovirus exposure and HLA in healthy donors. The table came from immunoSEQ multiplex PCR; TCRdb's copy has only in-frame clones and leaves some out. The table records approximately 50,000 clones, roughly 88% of them present only once. Material for sequencing was PBMCs. The receptors shown here come from a young woman in good health and CMV-seronegative.

This sequence joins TRBV18 and TRBJ2-3; D gene ambiguous. This CDR3 is 13 amino acids long. Germline CDR1 KGHSH, CDR2 LQKENI. Trimming cost V 3 bases and J 2 bases, with 6 bases left between them. The DNA of the CDR3 is TGTGCCAGCTCACCCTATTTCACAGATACGCAGTATTTT. It yields the protein CASSPYFTDTQYF.

This chain uses TRBV28 with TRBJ1-2; no clear D. The CDR3 length is 12 residues. CDR1 MDHEN and CDR2 SYDVKM come from the germline V gene. V lost 2 bases and J 7 bases, leaving 8 bases between the germline ends. CDR3: CASSLPGFGYTF. The CDR3 nucleotides are TGTGCCAGCAGTTTACCAGGCTTTGGCTACACCTTC.

V usage is TRBV19 and J usage is TRBJ1-2; the D is unclear. CDR1 LNHDA and CDR2 SQIVND come from the germline V gene (reference sequence). There are 14 residues in the CDR3. V gave up 4 bases and J gave up 4 bases, with 13 bases separating them. The CDR3 DNA follows: TGTGCCAGTAGTACAAACACCGCCAGCTATGGCTACACCTTC. It is translated as CASSTNTASYGYTF.

The chain joins TRBV29-1 to TRBJ2-1; 14 positions match TRBD2. This CDR3 is 15 amino acids long. Germline V gene data show CDR1 as SQVTM and CDR2 as ANQGSEA. The V gene end was trimmed by 6 bases and the J gene end by 6 bases; junction bases not matched to a gene: 7. The CDR3 region has the DNA TGCAGCGTCGTCCCGACTAGCGGGAGGGCCAATGAGCAGTTCTTC. Translating it yields CSVVPTSGRANEQFF.

The genes are TRBV9 and TRBJ2-3, with 10 bases lining up with TRBD2. The CDR3 consists of 15 residues. The V and J ends lost 4 bases and 5 bases, in that order; junction bases with no gene match: 7. Germline V gene sequence: CDR1 SGDLS, CDR2 YYNGEE. CDR3: CASSQIAGGRDTQYF. CDR3 coding DNA: TGTGCCAGCAGCCAAATAGCGGGAGGCAGAGATACGCAGTATTTT.

The genes are TRBV5-5 and TRBJ2-7; 8 bases are a match to TRBD2. This CDR3 is 16 amino acids long. Germline lookup yields CDR1 SGHKS and CDR2 YYEKEE (reference sequence). V was clipped by 0 bases and J by 7 bases; unmatched bases: 12. CDR3 amino acids: CASSLALAGPPREQYF. CDR3 nucleotides: TGTGCCAGCAGCTTGGCTCTAGCGGGCCCACCGCGGGAGCAGTACTTC.

This chain joins TRBV6-4 and TRBJ2-1; the match to TRBD2 covers 10 bases. The CDR3 is 20 residues long. V was pared by 6 bases and J by 8 bases, with 25 bases of the junction left unmatched. Germline V CDR1 and CDR2: MRHNA, SNTAGT. The CDR3 sequence: CASSLQGGEESSGRKYEQFF. DNA for the CDR3: TGTGCCAGCAGCCTACAGGGGGGAGAGGAATCTAGCGGGAGAAAGTATGAGCAGTTCTTC.

The V and J genes are TRBV29-1 and TRBJ2-3; weak D call: TRBD2 (6 bases). Per germline, CDR1 SQVTM and CDR2 ANQGSEA. This CDR3 region has 12 residues. The CDR3 loop reads CSERTEGDTQYF. In DNA, the CDR3 is TGCAGTGAACGGACGGAGGGAGATACGCAGTATTTT.

The chain employs TRBV5-4 and TRBJ2-7; weak D call: TRBD2 (5 bases). In germline, CDR1 is SGHNT, CDR2 YYREEE (reference sequence). Trimming shortened V by 4 bases and J by 6 bases, and 14 bases separated the two germline ends. The CDR3 runs to 13 residues. CDR3 bases: TGTGCCAGCAGCCTACGGGGTGGCTCCGAGCAGTACTTC. Translated, it gives CASSLRGGSEQYF.

V is TRBV7-9 and J is TRBJ2-7; 8 nucleotides line up with TRBD1. The CDR3 consists of 14 residues. Trimming cost V 1 base and J 5 bases; bases outside gene matches: 4. The germline V gene encodes CDR1 SEHNR and CDR2 FQNEAQ (reference sequence). The CDR3 loop is CASSLGQGIHEQYF. DNA of the CDR3: TGTGCCAGCAGCTTAGGACAGGGGATCCACGAGCAGTACTTC.

The genes are TRBV19 and TRBJ2-7, with TRBD2 identical over 11 bases. With V trimmed by 6 bases and J by 6 bases, 10 bases remained unmatched. From germline, CDR1 is LNHDA and CDR2 SQIVND (reference sequence). This CDR3 has 15 amino acids. As DNA, the CDR3 is TGTGCCAGTAGACCAACGGGACTAGCGGTCCTCGAGCAGTACTTC. This translates into CASRPTGLAVLEQYF.

The genes are TRBV5-1 and TRBJ2-2; D remains unclear. This CDR3 has 14 residues. The V end was cut by 4 bases, the J end by 6 bases, with 13 bases between. CDR1 is SGHRS and CDR2 is YFSETQ in the germline V gene. CDR3 amino acids: CASSPNSIAGELFF. CDR3 nucleotides: TGCGCCAGCAGCCCGAATAGCATCGCCGGGGAGCTGTTTTTT.

The chain uses TRBV6-5 and TRBJ1-1; tentative D call: TRBD1 (6 bases). The V end was cut by 4 bases, the J end by 0 bases, with 15 bases between. The CDR3 spans 16 residues. Germline CDR1 reads MNHEY; CDR2 reads SVGAGI. The CDR3 region has the DNA TGTGCCAGCAGTTCCACCTGGGGGCTTATGAACACTGAAGCTTTCTTT. Amino acid sequence: CASSSTWGLMNTEAFF.

This clone was seen a handful of times. The DNA for the CDR3 is TGTGCCAGCAGCCATACAGGGGGTTTCTATGGCTACACCTTC. Encoded protein: CASSHTGGFYGYTF. The chain recombines TRBV14 with TRBJ1-2; 8 positions agree with TRBD1. The CDR3 has 14 residues. Germline CDR1 is SGHDN and CDR2 is FVKESK. V lost 3 bases, J lost 4 bases, and 4 bases stayed unmatched.

J is TRBJ2-1 and V is TRBV10-3, with no clear D. Trimming pared 1 base from V and 5 bases from J, leaving 12 bases between. CDR1 is ENHRY and CDR2 is SYGVKD in the germline V gene. The CDR3 sequence is 15 residues long. The CDR3 reads CAISELASGDNEQFF. The CDR3, as DNA: TGTGCCATCAGTGAGTTGGCCTCAGGCGACAATGAGCAGTTCTTC.

The chain joins TRBV5-1 to TRBJ2-3, with a weak D call TRBD2 (5 bases). Per germline, CDR1 SGHRS and CDR2 YFSETQ. This CDR3 is built from 17 residues. The germline V and J ends were trimmed by 4 bases and 0 bases, with 18 bases remaining between them. Here the CDR3 DNA reads TGCGCCAGCAGCCCCCAGCGGCTAGCCACTAGCACAGATACGCAGTATTTT. It encodes CASSPQRLATSTDTQYF.

This clone occurred once. The V gene is TRBV28, the J gene TRBJ2-4, with 8 bases fitting TRBD2. This CDR3 is 17 amino acids long. V was pared by 5 bases and J by 3 bases, with 12 bases of the junction left unmatched. Germline CDR1 MDHEN, CDR2 SYDVKM. This chain's CDR3 is CASSPWLGLAGKNIQYF. The CDR3 DNA reads as TGTGCCAGCAGTCCGTGGCTGGGGCTAGCGGGCAAAAACATTCAGTACTTC.

This chain connects TRBV15 to TRBJ2-3; 8 bases map to TRBD2. Germline assignment: CDR1 LNHNV and CDR2 YYDKDF (reference sequence). The V and J ends lost 8 bases and 9 bases, in that order; junction bases with no gene match: 13. The CDR3 runs 14 residues. CDR3 coding DNA: TGTGCCACCGCGCGGGGAACCTCGGGAGGGACGCAGTATTTT. Translating it yields CATARGTSGGTQYF.

The gene calls are TRBV13 and TRBJ2-3, with 10 bases matching TRBD2. Germline V lookup: CDR1 PRHDT, CDR2 FYEKMQ (reference sequence). The CDR3 sequence is 17 residues long. J gave up 2 bases and V 5 bases, and 10 bases lay outside the gene matches. As DNA, the CDR3 is TGTGCCAGCAGCCCCATTAGCGGGAGGACCGACACAGATACGCAGTATTTT. It is translated as CASSPISGRTDTDTQYF.

The chain carries TRBV5-4 and TRBJ2-1, with 7 bases aligning to TRBD1. Germline trimming cut 4 bases from V and 7 bases from J; bases unmatched to any gene: 5. CDR3 length: 13 residues. The germline V gene encodes CDR1 SGHNT and CDR2 YYREEE (reference sequence). CDR3 DNA: TGTGCCAGCAGCACCAGGGGGTGGAATGAGCAGTTCTTC. It specifies CASSTRGWNEQFF.

The rearrangement joins TRBV5-1 to TRBJ1-5; D uncertain. CDR3 length: 13 residues. The germline V gene has CDR1 SGHRS and CDR2 YFSETQ. The V end was cut by 4 bases, the J end by 6 bases, with 11 bases between. CDR3 sequence reads: CASSVDLFQPQHF. DNA for the CDR3: TGCGCCAGCAGCGTGGACTTATTTCAGCCCCAGCATTTT.

V usage is TRBV29-1 and J usage is TRBJ2-1, with 7 bases fitting TRBD2. The CDR3 is 14 amino acids. The V gene's germline CDR1 is SQVTM and CDR2 ANQGSEA. J was trimmed by 1 base and V by 4 bases; bases with no gene match: 4. CDR3 loop: CSVVPSGSYNEQFF. The CDR3 DNA reads TGCAGCGTTGTCCCTAGCGGATCCTACAATGAGCAGTTCTTC.

The chain uses TRBV30 and TRBJ1-5, with 8 bases aligning to TRBD1. Per germline, CDR1 GTSNPN and CDR2 SVGIG (reference sequence). Losses at the gene ends were 2 bases for V and 0 bases for J; bases not matched to a gene: 12. The CDR3 loop spans 18 amino acids. This chain's CDR3 is CAWSNTPQGAFSNQPQHF. In DNA, the CDR3 is TGTGCCTGGAGTAATACCCCGCAGGGGGCTTTTAGCAATCAGCCCCAGCATTTT.

The CDR3 loop reads CAWSNRFYEQYF. Here the CDR3 DNA reads TGTGCCTGGAGTAACCGGTTCTACGAGCAGTACTTC. The chain couples TRBV30 to TRBJ2-7, with D uncertain. Trimming stripped 2 bases from V and 3 bases from J, with 8 bases between. This CDR3 spans 12 amino acids. Germline V CDR1 and CDR2: GTSNPN, SVGIG (reference sequence).

The rearrangement links TRBV18 to TRBJ1-2, with TRBD1 matching 7 bases. The CDR3 sequence is 15 residues long. Losses at the gene ends were 2 bases for V and 7 bases for J; bases not matched to a gene: 10. The germline gives CDR1 KGHSH, CDR2 LQKENI. The CDR3 sequence is CASSPDYGTARGYTF. DNA for the CDR3: TGTGCCAGCTCACCAGACTACGGGACAGCTCGTGGCTACACCTTC.

The chain joins TRBV5-1 to TRBJ2-6; maybe TRBD1 (5 bases). Germline V gene data show CDR1 as SGHRS and CDR2 as YFSETQ. This CDR3 spans 16 amino acids. With 0 bases removed from V and 2 bases from J, the gap between germline ends came to 9 bases. The CDR3 sequence is CASSLVFRAGANVLTF. CDR3 DNA sequence: TGCGCCAGCAGCTTGGTCTTCAGGGCTGGGGCCAACGTCCTGACTTTC.

The chain carries TRBV11-2 and TRBJ1-3, with D possibly matching TRBD1 (5 bases). V was pared by 1 base and J by 0 bases, with 13 bases between. CDR3 length equals 17 residues. Germline lookup yields CDR1 SGHAT and CDR2 FQNNGV. CDR3 in amino acids: CASSLGSWGISGNTIYF. CDR3 sequence (DNA): TGTGCCAGCAGCTTAGGGTCGTGGGGCATCTCTGGAAACACCATATATTTT.

This clone was found once. This chain links TRBV5-1 with TRBJ2-4; possible D gene TRBD2, 5 bases. The CDR3 length is 17 residues. The V end was cut by 1 base, the J end by 0 bases, with 14 bases between. Per germline, CDR1 SGHRS and CDR2 YFSETQ. The CDR3 DNA reads as TGCGCCAGCAGCTTGAACGTCGGGAATCTAGCCAAAAACATTCAGTACTTC. Protein product: CASSLNVGNLAKNIQYF.

The chain is built from TRBV10-3 and TRBJ2-2, with 14 bases matching TRBD2. This CDR3 has 19 residues. Trimming removed 0 bases from V and 5 bases from J; junction bases left unmatched: 8. In germline, CDR1 is ENHRY, CDR2 SYGVKD. CDR3 amino acids: CAISESLGLAGEDTGELFF. As DNA, the CDR3 is TGTGCCATCAGTGAGTCTTTGGGACTAGCGGGAGAGGATACCGGGGAGCTGTTTTTT.

This rearrangement joins TRBV6-1 to TRBJ2-3; D is unresolved. Germline CDR1 is MNHNS and CDR2 is SASEGT. Deletions cut 1 base from V and 5 bases from J, with 13 bases between. This CDR3 is built from 15 residues. The CDR3 reads CASSEEQQRVDTQYF. For the CDR3, the DNA is TGTGCCAGCAGTGAAGAACAGCAGAGAGTAGATACGCAGTATTTT.

The count of this clone is one. CDR3 in DNA: TGTGCCAGCAGCAGGAAACAGGGTTGGGAGACCCAGTACTTC. This encodes CASSRKQGWETQYF. The chain couples TRBV5-4 to TRBJ2-5; D is perhaps TRBD1 (6 bases). CDR3 length: 14 residues. V was clipped by 4 bases and J by 5 bases, with 15 bases between them. Germline CDR1 and CDR2: SGHNT and YYREEE (reference sequence).

The CDR3 DNA reads as TGTGCCAGCAGTGCGGGACTAGCGGGATACAATGAGCAGTTCTTC. Protein sequence: CASSAGLAGYNEQFF. The chain uses TRBV2 and TRBJ2-1, with 13 bases aligning to TRBD2. In germline, CDR1 is SNHLY, CDR2 FYNNEI. The CDR3 spans 15 residues. The junction had 1 base not matched to a gene; V was cut back by 4 bases and J by 4 bases. Full variable domain (outside the CDR3, taken from reference TRBV2 and TRBJ2-1): EPEVTQTPSHQVTQMGQEVILRCVPISNHLYFYWYRQILGQKVEFLVSFYNNEISEKSEIFDDQFSVERPDGSNFTLKIRSTKLEDSAMYFCASSAGLAGYNEQFFGPGTRLTVL.